What follows describes a single T cell receptor (beta chain). Its specificity is not known. The treatment is: roughly 18 received Ad26.COV2.S at low or high dose, single or two shots; roughly five received placebo; per-sample allocation not given. Sampling occurred on day 63 after the first vaccine or placebo injection. Assay: immunoSEQ multiplex PCR; the TCRdb copy retains only in-frame clones and omits some. This sample has approximately 350,000 clones; about 80% occur once, and the top ten carry around 7.4%. The sample comes from a study of Ad26.COV2.S vaccination and SARS-CoV-2 variants. About the study: Donor was in the COV1001 Ad26.COV2.S trial arm. The vaccine Ad26.COV2.S was put into the muscle once, or twice with 56 days between.

Study-level results: Measures of TCR breadth and depth may have fallen short of total T cell responses. It was found that vaccine and placebo recipients had similar non-spike TCR breadth.

CDR1 is LGHDT, CDR2 YNNKEL, per germline (reference sequence). V was clipped by 5 bases and J by 7 bases, with 14 bases between them. The CDR3 length is 14 residues. The receptor was derived from a person between 18 and 60 years old who received the Ad26.COV2.S COVID-19 vaccine or a placebo. The chain links TRBV3-1 (or the pseudogene TRBV3-2) to TRBJ1-4; no clear D gene. Sample: peripheral blood, taken in a trial of Ad26.COV2.S vaccine versus placebo. The CDR3 coding sequence is TGTGCCAGCAGCGATCGGGGAGGACGTGAAAAACTGTTTTTT. Protein: CASSDRGGREKLFF.